The entry below gives a single T cell receptor beta chain sequence along with its context. The antigen is not known. PCR or immunohistochemistry showed mismatch repair deficiency in every enrolled patient. The data derive from a study of PD-1 blockade in mismatch repair-deficient tumors. Germline assignment: CDR1 SSHAT and CDR2 FNYEAQ (reference sequence). The CDR3 is made up of 15 amino acids. This table comes from immunoSEQ multiplex PCR, and its TCRdb copy is limited to in-frame clones, with some not included. The sample lists 13,000 to 15,000 clones, approximately 82% occurring once. Findings and limits, study-wide: After pembrolizumab, tumor-resident clones rose rapidly, then generally contracted before radiologic responses.

This rearrangement joins TRBV7-7 to TRBJ2-5; 8 bases align to TRBD2. The J call may be mistaken, given a closer DNA end match to TRBJ2-7. The sequenced sample was PBMCs, obtained approximately 14 weeks after starting pembrolizumab. The receptor comes from an adult with mismatch repair-deficient cancer. In nucleotides, the CDR3 is TGTGCCAGCAGCCCCGACCATAGCGGGGCCTACGAGCAGTACTTC. Amino acids: CASSPDHSGAYEQYF.